The entry that follows covers one TCR beta chain sequence. Its antigen remains unidentified. These data are taken from a study of blood T cells in healthy people across ages. CDR1 is MDHEN and CDR2 is SYDVKM in the germline V gene. V was pared by 2 bases and J by 6 bases, with 6 bases between. The CDR3 length is 12 residues. Next came a second PCR, run for about 7 to 12 cycles, which used a sample-barcoded 5' primer along with a J-beta primer mix. Each cDNA molecule was tagged by a template-switch adaptor with 12 random nucleotides. TCRdb independently ran MiXCR on the 5' RACE reads; one entry per CDR3 protein. The data contain over a million distinct CDR3 sequences, 40% to 50% of them singletons. Study results and limitations: As age increased, TCR beta diversity per million T cells fell in a roughly linear fashion.

Sequencing was carried out using blood. The receptor was isolated from a woman aged 55-69 years in good health. V and J are TRBV28 and TRBJ2-3; D remains ambiguous. The CDR3 sequence is CASSLQEDTQYF. DNA for the CDR3: TGTGCCAGCAGTTTACAGGAGGATACGCAGTATTTT.